This T cell receptor beta chain comes out of a study of blood T cell repertoires in COVID-19. Study-level background: Samples came from the United States, Italy and Spain, spanning acute and convalescent COVID-19. Sample material is recorded as cDNA or gDNA derived from T cells, B-cell-depleted T cells, or PBMCs.

Original analysis: Cell counts per sample came from amplifying reference gene primers. Sequenced by immunoSEQ multiplex PCR; TCRdb stores in-frame clones only, minus some. V, J and clone size derive from that table, while D and trimming were established from the DNA sequence. This table has around 300,000 clones, 80% to 90% appearing once. V lost 1 base, J lost 1 base, and 9 bases stayed unmatched. CDR1 SGHVS and CDR2 FQNEAQ come from the germline V gene. The CDR3 is made up of 17 amino acids. The sequenced sample was peripheral blood. The rearrangement uses TRBV7-8 and TRBJ1-2, with 7 bases aligning to TRBD1. This TCR was sampled from a woman aged 70-85 years with acute or convalescent COVID-19. The CDR3 DNA follows: TGTGCCAGCAGCTTAGGGGTCAGGGGGGACAGTAACTATGGCTACACCTTC. Protein product: CASSLGVRGDSNYGYTF.